Below, one TCR beta chain is given with its context. Its antigen is unidentified. This sample was taken from a study of T cell responses to AZD1222 COVID-19 vaccine. The overall study: Researchers grouped second doses given at about 4 or about 12 weeks into one pool. Study observations and caveats: Regions 160-218 and 743-854 dominated among vaccine-associated CD4 TCRs spanning spike.

The ends were cut back, 7 bases at V and 6 bases at J, with 13 bases in the middle. CDR3 length: 12 amino acids. The data were produced by immunoSEQ multiplex PCR, yet TCRdb's version contains in-frame clones alone and is incomplete. The repertoire holds 130,000 to 150,000 clones, with under 95% as singletons. The source material was peripheral blood, sampled on day 0 of AZD1222 vaccination. The chain is built from TRBV12-3 or TRBV12-4 and TRBJ2-7, with D tentatively TRBD1 (6 bases). The origin of this receptor is an adult in good health. The CDR3 coding sequence is TGTGCCAGCATGTCCAGGGGCGCCGAGCAGTACTTC. It specifies CASMSRGAEQYF.